This T cell receptor beta chain is from a study of cytomegalovirus exposure and HLA in healthy donors. The study's findings and limits: Because they were indistinguishable, some V segments, including TRBV6-2 and TRBV6-3, were excluded.

The primer mix had 60 Vbeta and 13 Jbeta primers. In the study's own analysis: There were around 77 million unique TCR beta chains by a later count, and around 10 million of them were shared. Generated by immunoSEQ multiplex PCR, the TCRdb table keeps only in-frame clones and is missing some. V, J and clone size are taken as reported in that table, and D and trimming were inferred from the DNA itself. The repertoire includes roughly 97,000 clones, roughly 79% of them detected once, and 5.8% sits in the top ten. There are 18 residues in the CDR3. CDR1 and CDR2 from the germline V gene are SGHTA and FQGNSA. J lost 1 base, V lost 5 bases, and 9 bases had no gene match. Among the donors, all were healthy bone marrow donors. Of note for this clone: Its antigen is unknown.

The chain is built from TRBV7-2 and TRBJ2-2; 11 bases are a match to TRBD1. The sequencing sample was made of PBMCs. The receptor's source is a man between 60 and 75 years old in good health and CMV-seropositive. CDR3: CASSLGRTGGGNTGELFF. As DNA, the CDR3 is TGTGCCAGCAGCCTGGGTCGGACAGGGGGCGGGAACACCGGGGAGCTGTTTTTT.